This TCR beta chain is drawn from a study of CD8 T cells in Susac syndrome. Findings and caveats of the study: The study recognized that its TCR sequencing and HLA analysis covered a relatively small number of individuals.

The table lists this clonotype with a count of one. Its target is unknown. The authors carried out high-throughput sequencing of TCR beta. They applied it to CD8+ and CD4+ T cells obtained from blood. Healthy donors constituted the control group, matched for age and sex. From germline, CDR1 is SEHNR and CDR2 FQNEAQ (reference sequence). The CDR3 loop spans 14 amino acids. The V end was cut by 5 bases, the J end by 2 bases, with 12 bases between. When the RNA was reverse transcribed, random hexamers were used with an input of about 0.45 to 1 ug. A multiplex approach, immunoSEQ multiplex PCR, amplified TCR beta CDR3 across 54 Vbeta and 13 Jbeta. MiXCR, applied by TCRdb to the immunoSEQ multiplex PCR reads, yields one record per CDR3 protein. The repertoire includes about 120,000 distinct CDR3 sequences, about 93% of them detected once, and roughly 0.14% sits in the top ten.

The sequencing sample was made of CD4+ T cells from PBMCs. The genes are TRBV7-9 and TRBJ1-1; no clear D gene. The TCR sequence derives from a human donor in good health. As DNA, the CDR3 is TGTGCCAGCAGCCCCCAGATGACCAACACTGAAGCTTTCTTT. Its protein is CASSPQMTNTEAFF.